This T cell receptor beta chain is drawn from a study of T cells in Graves' hyperthyroidism and ophthalmopathy (dated by TCRdb to the late 2010s). For the wider study: Peripheral blood was collected at initial diagnosis, before any treatment. A discovery cohort of about a hundred patients, 43 with Graves' ophthalmopathy and 55 to 60 with stable Graves' hyperthyroidism, was used to find distinguishing TCR V-J signatures. Whether ophthalmopathy could be predicted prospectively was tested in an independent validation cohort made up of fewer than 20 hyperthyroidism patients plus 17 patients who later progressed to ophthalmopathy. The 100 or so discovery patients were randomly split 7:3 into training and test sets. In about 6 Graves' hyperthyroidism patients, the study also compared T-cell repertoires from thyroid tissue with T-cell repertoires from blood. After sampling, hyperthyroidism patients received methimazole starting at 30 mg daily, and ophthalmopathy patients received high-dose intravenous methylprednisolone. TCR Vbeta CDR3 sequencing of 120 to 150 peripheral blood samples (over 40 ophthalmopathy, around 80 hyperthyroidism and some 17 progressor patients) is reported in the paper.

V is reduced by 4 bases and J by 7 bases, leaving a spacing of 16 bases between them. Sequences SGHAT (CDR1) and FQNNGV (CDR2) are obtained from the germline V gene. The CDR3 contains 15 residues, cysteine and phenylalanine counted. The CDR3 DNA has 45 bases and is translated from base 1. Stable Graves' hyperthyroidism was defined as no progression to ophthalmopathy during 18 months of follow-up. Hyperthyroidism patients were newly diagnosed, with disease duration under 2 months, and aged 18 to 65 years. Any patient with an uncontrolled infection, another autoimmune disease, pregnancy or lactation was excluded. Diagnoses were established on the basis of clinical symptoms, serum thyroxine and TRAb, thyroid ultrasound, and orbital computed tomography. Ficoll-Paque density gradient centrifugation was used to isolate PBMCs from about 10 ml of fresh peripheral blood. Trizol reagent was used to extract total RNA, and RNA quality was then checked on an Agilent 2100 Bioanalyzer.

Amplification of TCR beta CDR3 regions was carried out from RNA transcripts. For the first round of RT-PCR on the TCR CDR3, the HTBI primer set was used together with the Qiagen OneStep RT-PCR kit. Libraries were constructed in a second round of multiplex PCR, after which size selection and purification were carried out. Paired-end sequencing of the libraries was performed with 100 bp reads on an Illumina HiSeq2000. The original pipeline was this. SOAPnuke was used to process the raw data, removing reads that contained adapters or uncalled bases, had a mean Phred below 15, or lacked an exact match to the constant primer or identifier. High-quality paired reads were merged with COPE v1.2.5, and unique nucleotide sequences were defined as clonotypes. Clonotypes were aligned to IMGT TRBV, TRBD and TRBJ reference segments using MiTCR v1.1. The analysis included only V-J combinations with a frequency above 0.0001, which together covered more than 98% of the repertoires. A TCS score was defined as the ratio of F50 (clonal expansion) to E x V (chaos), with BLOSUM62-based TCRdist applied between CDR3 peptides within each V-J. Welch's t-statistics and random forest reduced roughly 530 V-J features to 13, which were used in a naive Bayes classifier (R e1071). The public reads were reanalyzed by TCRdb: fastp trimming at Q25, MiXCR alignment, in-frame beta chains only. Rows with a matching CDR3 protein are joined into one entry that keeps the most common DNA and genes. What appears here as the V and J calls and clone size reflects TCRdb's work, not the paper's. Here the sample has about 740,000 distinct CDR3 sequences; 13% to 15% occur a single time. 10% to 13% of the sample lies in the top ten.

This clonotype was recorded at least ten times. The clone's antigen remains unknown. The record has no base qualities; no much larger clone is one base away. Paper-wide results and their limitations: No statistical method was used to fix the sample size in advance, and group allocation was not hidden from the investigators. In validation, the model predicted progression to ophthalmopathy a median of about 6 months before onset, with roughly 68% sensitivity and 72.22% specificity. Ophthalmopathy was separated from stable hyperthyroidism by a 13 V-J signature model, with approximately 85% sensitivity and 81% to 82% specificity obtained in cross-validation and 80%/75% obtained in testing. Blood samples also contained most of the expanded thyroid clonotypes (frequency above 0.001), which suggests that blood repertoires may reflect thyroid immune responses.

In this chain, TRBV11-2 is recombined with TRBJ1-4, with the D gene uncertain. The sequenced sample consisted of blood. The clonotype comes from a woman younger than 35 with Graves' hyperthyroidism. The CDR3 region reads CASSSRWGGGEKLFF. DNA sequence: TGTGCCAGCAGCTCCCGTTGGGGAGGTGGTGAAAAACTGTTTTTT.